This TCR beta chain was identified in a study of cytomegalovirus exposure and HLA in healthy donors. In germline, CDR1 is GTSNPN, CDR2 SVGIG (reference sequence). V dropped 5 bases and J dropped 3 bases, with 8 bases sitting between them. The CDR3 is 12 residues long. 60 Vbeta and 13 Jbeta primers were used in PCR. The assay was immunoSEQ multiplex PCR, and TCRdb's table has in-frame clones only and misses some. The sample consists of more than 65,000 clones, roughly four fifths of them appearing once. Overall study findings and caveats: The majority of TCR sequences were rare, yet some public TCRs appeared in many donors. In all likelihood, a cluster of highly shared sequence variants was a sequencing artifact. Later work found that TCR association rates differed between HLA loci; DRB1 had the most and HLA-C the fewest.

To note about this clone: As yet, its antigen is unknown.

This TCR was recovered from a woman aged 50 to 60 in good health and CMV-seropositive. The specimen was PBMCs. This chain links TRBV30 with TRBJ1-5, with D tentatively TRBD1 (6 bases). Written as DNA, the CDR3 is TGTGCCTGGGACAGGTTCAATCAGCCCCAGCATTTT. Its protein is CAWDRFNQPQHF.